The 19 T cell receptor beta chains below come from one sample, sequenced in a study of blood T cells in healthy people across ages. Together with a sample-barcoded 5' primer, a J-beta primer mix was included in a second PCR lasting about 6 to 12 cycles. TCRdb passed the 5' RACE reads through MiXCR, listing each CDR3 protein once. The data contain roughly 800,000 distinct CDR3 sequences, 58% of them singletons. What was sequenced was blood. The receptor source for this set is a man under 40 in good health.

The V and J genes are TRBV18 and TRBJ2-1, with D possibly TRBD2 on 6 matching bases. V lost 3 bases and J lost 4, with 16 bases in between. The germline V gene encodes CDR1 KGHSH and CDR2 LQKENI. The CDR3 has 16 residues. The DNA for the CDR3 is TGTGCCAGCTCACCTTTTAGCGGAAAGGCTTACAATGAGCAGTTCTTC. This translates into CASSPFSGKAYNEQFF.

The chain couples TRBV7-8 to TRBJ1-1; D is unresolved. Germline lookup yields CDR1 SGHVS and CDR2 FQNEAQ. The CDR3 sequence is 18 residues long. Trimming took 5 bases from V and 0 from J, leaving 22 bases between them. CDR3 in amino acids: CASSLKSGGQALNTEAFF. The CDR3 DNA is TGTGCCAGCAGCCTCAAGTCGGGCGGGCAGGCCTTGAACACTGAAGCTTTCTTT.

The genes are TRBV20-1 and TRBJ2-1; TRBD2 agrees at 10 bases. V shed 2 bases, J shed 3 bases, and the junction held 10 bases outside the gene matches. This CDR3 region has 17 residues. CDR1 is DFQATT and CDR2 is SNEGSKA in the germline V gene (reference sequence). The CDR3 region has the DNA TGCAGTGCTAGAAACCCTCTACTAGCGGGATTCTACAATGAGCAGTTCTTC. Translated, it gives CSARNPLLAGFYNEQFF.

Regarding this clonotype: Relative to the germline gene, one junction end is altered; a read error may explain this. This chain connects TRBV20-1 to TRBJ1-2, with D tentatively TRBD1 (5 bases). This CDR3 comprises 15 residues. Germline CDR1 reads DFQATT; CDR2 reads SNEGSKA (reference sequence). The CDR3: CSAPLVEAGSYDYTF. CDR3 bases: TGCAGTGCCCCCCTCGTGGAGGCAGGGTCCTATGACTACACCTTC.

The CDR3 bases are TGTGCCAGCAGCAATATCAGCGGGGAACGGACGTACTATGGCTACACCTTC. Amino acids: CASSNISGERTYYGYTF. The V and J genes are TRBV21-1 and TRBJ1-2. TRBV21-1 is marked as a pseudogene. CDR3 length equals 17 residues.

This chain connects TRBV7-2 to TRBJ2-3, with D perhaps TRBD2 (7 bases). The germline V and J ends were trimmed by 4 bases and 6 bases, with 14 bases remaining between them. The CDR3 sequence is 14 residues long. The germline V gene has CDR1 SGHTA and CDR2 FQGNSA. The CDR3 spells CASSSEGGWDTQYF. The CDR3 region has the DNA TGTGCCAGCAGCTCGGAGGGGGGGTGGGATACGCAGTATTTT.

V gene TRBV28 combines with J gene TRBJ1-2; D is ambiguous. The ends were cut back, 5 bases at V and 8 bases at J, with 24 bases in the middle. CDR3 length: 16 residues. Germline-derived CDR1 and CDR2 are MDHEN and SYDVKM. The CDR3 sequence: CASSTKGFRFLGGYTF. The CDR3 nucleotides read TGTGCCAGCAGTACCAAGGGCTTTCGTTTCCTGGGGGGCTACACCTTC.

The rearrangement links TRBV20-1 to TRBJ2-1; perhaps TRBD2 as D (6 bases). Trimming pared 2 bases from V and 4 bases from J, leaving 18 bases between. The length of the CDR3 is 16 residues. Germline CDR1 DFQATT, CDR2 SNEGSKA (reference sequence). The CDR3 region has the DNA TGCAGTGCTAGATCGACGGGAGCCGTAAGTTACAATGAGCAGTTCTTC. It codes for CSARSTGAVSYNEQFF.

This rearrangement joins TRBV9 to TRBJ2-7; no definite D call. V shed 0 bases and J shed 3 bases, with 10 bases lying between them. This CDR3 has 14 amino acids. From germline, CDR1 is SGDLS and CDR2 YYNGEE. CDR3 DNA sequence: TGTGCCAGCAGCGTAGGACATGGCATCTACGAGCAGTACTTC. It is translated as CASSVGHGIYEQYF.

This clonotype occurred once. The rearrangement joins TRBV7-2 to TRBJ2-7; TRBD2 is a possible D gene (6 bases). Germline loops: CDR1 SGHTA, CDR2 FQGNSA. The CDR3 is 15 residues long. The V and J ends lost 1 base and 3 bases respectively, with 13 bases between them. DNA for the CDR3: TGTGCCAGCAGCTTAGAGGCGGGGTCTAACTACGAGCAGTACTTC. Residues: CASSLEAGSNYEQYF.

This clonotype was seen more than once but under ten times. The chain recombines TRBV29-1 with TRBJ2-4, with TRBD1 matching 9 bases. The CDR3 loop spans 18 amino acids. After removal of 6 bases from V and 1 base from J, the junction contained 16 bases not matched to a gene. Germline assignment: CDR1 SQVTM and CDR2 ANQGSEA. This chain's CDR3 is CSVEDRGHSGLAKNIQYF. The CDR3 bases are TGCAGCGTGGAGGACAGGGGCCACTCCGGGTTGGCCAAAAACATTCAGTACTTC.

In its sample, this clonotype was seen a few times. The V gene is TRBV7-9, the J gene TRBJ1-6; D is perhaps TRBD1 (5 bases). Deletions cut 1 base from V and 7 bases from J, with 8 bases between. The CDR3 contains 14 residues. Germline V CDR1 and CDR2: SEHNR, FQNEAQ (reference sequence). CDR3 region: CASSLGQTNSPLHF. DNA for the CDR3: TGTGCCAGCAGCTTAGGACAGACAAATTCACCCCTCCACTTT.

This rearrangement joins TRBV5-1 to TRBJ2-5, with TRBD1 as a possible D gene (6 bases). The CDR3 has 17 residues. Trimming pared 2 bases from V and 3 bases from J, leaving 20 bases between. Germline-derived CDR1 and CDR2 are SGHRS and YFSETQ. As DNA, the CDR3 is TGCGCCAGCAGCTTCCTCAGGGGCAGCCAAGCGAAAGAGACCCAGTACTTC. Its protein product is CASSFLRGSQAKETQYF.

The CDR3 DNA follows: TGTGCCAGCAGTAATAGCCGGGCCTTGAGCACTGAAGCTTTCTTT. It yields the protein CASSNSRALSTEAFF. The chain joins TRBV7-2 to TRBJ1-1, with D unclear. Trimming pared 6 bases from V and 4 bases from J, leaving 18 bases between. The CDR3 runs to 15 residues. Germline V gene lookup returns CDR1 SGHTA and CDR2 FQGNSA.

The rearrangement uses TRBV5-1 and TRBJ2-5, with 9 positions matching TRBD1. CDR1 and CDR2 from the germline V gene are SGHRS and YFSETQ. This CDR3 is built from 15 residues. The ends lost 3 bases at V and 2 bases at J; junction bases unmatched: 5. The chain's CDR3 is CASSSTGGSQETQYF. In DNA, the CDR3 is TGCGCCAGCAGCTCCACAGGGGGCTCTCAAGAGACCCAGTACTTC.

This chain joins TRBV25-1 and TRBJ2-1; 11 nucleotides agree with TRBD2. The junction had 4 bases not matched to a gene; V was cut back by 4 bases and J by 5 bases. The CDR3 is 15 residues long. CDR1 and CDR2 from the germline V gene are MGHDK and SYGVNS. This chain's CDR3 is CASSGGLAGDNEQFF. The CDR3 DNA reads as TGTGCCAGCAGTGGTGGACTAGCGGGCGACAATGAGCAGTTCTTC.

The chain couples TRBV28 to TRBJ1-2; D may be TRBD1 (6 bases). The CDR3 runs to 13 residues. V was pared by 4 bases and J by 8 bases, with 14 bases between. Germline V gene sequence: CDR1 MDHEN, CDR2 SYDVKM. DNA for the CDR3: TGTGCCAGCAGTTACAGGGTTATTAGCGGCTACACCTTC. It yields the protein CASSYRVISGYTF.

The chain joins TRBV7-9 to TRBJ2-5, with 7 nucleotides matching TRBD1. The V gene's germline CDR1 is SEHNR and CDR2 FQNEAQ (reference sequence). The V gene end was trimmed by 7 bases and the J gene end by 7 bases; junction bases not matched to a gene: 9. The CDR3 covers 13 residues. For the CDR3, the DNA is TGTGCCAGCACTAGTGGACAGGCCCGGACCCAGTACTTC. This gives the protein CASTSGQARTQYF.

J is TRBJ2-5 and V is TRBV7-2; 9 positions match TRBD1. The better agreement between TRBJ2-7 and the DNA end casts doubt on the J call. Germline V lookup: CDR1 SGHTA, CDR2 FQGNSA. This CDR3 has 14 residues. The CDR3 DNA follows: TGTGCCAGCAGCTTAGGGGACAGGGTCGCCGAGCAGTACTTC. Amino acid sequence: CASSLGDRVAEQYF.